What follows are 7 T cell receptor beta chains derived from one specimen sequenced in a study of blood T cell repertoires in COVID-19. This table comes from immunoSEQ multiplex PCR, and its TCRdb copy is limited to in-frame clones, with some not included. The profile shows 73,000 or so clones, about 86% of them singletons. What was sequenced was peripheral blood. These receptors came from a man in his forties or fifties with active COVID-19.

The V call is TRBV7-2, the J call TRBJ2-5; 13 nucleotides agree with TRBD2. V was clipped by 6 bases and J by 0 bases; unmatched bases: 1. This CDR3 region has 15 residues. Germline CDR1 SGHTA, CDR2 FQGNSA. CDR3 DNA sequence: TGTGCCAGCAGTACTAGCGGGGGGGACCAAGAGACCCAGTACTTC. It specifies CASSTSGGDQETQYF. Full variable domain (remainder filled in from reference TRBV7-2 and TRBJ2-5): GAGVSQSPSNKVTEKGKDVELRCDPISGHTALYWYRQSLGQGLEFLIYFQGNSAPDKSGLPSDRFSAERTGGSVSTLTIQRTQQEDSAVYLCASSTSGGDQETQYFGPGTRLLVL.

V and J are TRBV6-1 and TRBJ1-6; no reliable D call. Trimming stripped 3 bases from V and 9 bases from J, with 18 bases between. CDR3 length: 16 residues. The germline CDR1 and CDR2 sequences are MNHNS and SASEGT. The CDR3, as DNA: TGTGCCAGCAGTGAGAGACACGAAGCACCTCGTTCACCCCTCCACTTT. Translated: CASSERHEAPRSPLHF.

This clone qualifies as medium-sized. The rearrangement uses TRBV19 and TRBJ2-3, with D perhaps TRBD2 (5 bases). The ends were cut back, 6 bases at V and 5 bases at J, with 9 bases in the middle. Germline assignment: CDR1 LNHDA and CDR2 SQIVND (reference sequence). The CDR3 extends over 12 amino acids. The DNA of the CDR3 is TGTGCCAGTAGGATCAGCGGAGATACGCAGTATTTT. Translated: CASRISGDTQYF.

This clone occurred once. The CDR3 nucleotides read TGTGCCAGCAGCTTTGGGACTAGCGTAGGATCCTACGAGCAGTACTTC. Residues: CASSFGTSVGSYEQYF. The rearrangement joins TRBV7-6 to TRBJ2-7, with 10 bases aligning to TRBD2. The CDR3 covers 16 residues. V was pared by 3 bases and J by 1 base, with 6 bases of the junction left unmatched. Germline assignment: CDR1 SGHVS and CDR2 FNYEAQ.

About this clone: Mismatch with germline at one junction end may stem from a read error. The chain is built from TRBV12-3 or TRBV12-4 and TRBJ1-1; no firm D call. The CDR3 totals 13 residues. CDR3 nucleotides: TGTGCCAGCACTTTAGACAAAAACACTGAAGCTTTCTTT. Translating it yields CASTLDKNTEAFF.

This CDR3 reads CASSVGLAAYTDTQYF. The CDR3 region has the DNA TGTGCCAGCAGCGTAGGACTAGCGGCCTACACAGATACGCAGTATTTT. V usage is TRBV9 and J usage is TRBJ2-3; 9 nucleotides agree with TRBD2. The germline CDR1 and CDR2 sequences are SGDLS and YYNGEE. The CDR3 length is 16 residues. The ends lost 0 bases at V and 2 bases at J; junction bases unmatched: 4.

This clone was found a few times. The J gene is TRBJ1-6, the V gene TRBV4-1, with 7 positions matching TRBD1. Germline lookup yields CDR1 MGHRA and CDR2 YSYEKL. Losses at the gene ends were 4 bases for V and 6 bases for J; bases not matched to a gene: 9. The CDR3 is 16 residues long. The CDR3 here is CASSRAPGQSNSPLHF. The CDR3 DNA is TGCGCCAGCAGCCGCGCCCCGGGACAGAGTAATTCACCCCTCCACTTT.